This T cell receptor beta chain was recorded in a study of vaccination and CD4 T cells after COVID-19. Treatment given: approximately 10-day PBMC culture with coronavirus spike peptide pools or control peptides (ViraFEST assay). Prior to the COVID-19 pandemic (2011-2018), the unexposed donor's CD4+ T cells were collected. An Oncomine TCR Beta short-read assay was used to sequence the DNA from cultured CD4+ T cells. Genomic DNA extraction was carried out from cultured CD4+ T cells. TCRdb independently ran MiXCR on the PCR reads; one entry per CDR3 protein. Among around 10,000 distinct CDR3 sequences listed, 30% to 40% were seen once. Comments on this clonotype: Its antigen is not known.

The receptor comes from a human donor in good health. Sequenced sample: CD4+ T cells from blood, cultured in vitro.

The CDR3 DNA follows: TGTGCCTGGAGTGGGGACAGGGCCAGCTCTGGAAACACCATATATTTT. Amino acids: CAWSGDRASSGNTIYF. The chain uses TRBV30 and TRBJ1-3, with 9 nucleotides matching TRBD1. In germline, CDR1 is GTSNPN, CDR2 SVGIG (reference sequence). With V trimmed by 1 base and J by 0 bases, 4 bases remained unmatched. This CDR3 has 16 residues.